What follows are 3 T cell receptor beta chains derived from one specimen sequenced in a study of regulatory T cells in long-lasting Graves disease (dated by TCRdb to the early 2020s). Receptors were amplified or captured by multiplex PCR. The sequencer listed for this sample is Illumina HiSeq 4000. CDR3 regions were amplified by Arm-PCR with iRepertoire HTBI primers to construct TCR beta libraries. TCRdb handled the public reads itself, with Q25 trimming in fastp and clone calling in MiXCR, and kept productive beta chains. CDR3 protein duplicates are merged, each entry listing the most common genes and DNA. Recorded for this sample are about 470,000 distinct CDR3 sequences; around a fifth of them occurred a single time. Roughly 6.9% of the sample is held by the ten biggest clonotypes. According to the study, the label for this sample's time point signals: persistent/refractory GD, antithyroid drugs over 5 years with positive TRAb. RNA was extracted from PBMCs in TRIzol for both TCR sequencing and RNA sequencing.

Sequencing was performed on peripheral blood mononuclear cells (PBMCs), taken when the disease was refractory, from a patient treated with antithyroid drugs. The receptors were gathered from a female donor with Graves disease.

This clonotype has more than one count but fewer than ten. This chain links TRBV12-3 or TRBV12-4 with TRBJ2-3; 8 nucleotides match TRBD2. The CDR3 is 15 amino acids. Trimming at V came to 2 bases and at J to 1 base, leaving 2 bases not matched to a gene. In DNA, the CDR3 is TGTGCCAGCAGTTTATGGCGGGAGGGCACAGATACGCAGTATTTT. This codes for CASSLWREGTDTQYF.

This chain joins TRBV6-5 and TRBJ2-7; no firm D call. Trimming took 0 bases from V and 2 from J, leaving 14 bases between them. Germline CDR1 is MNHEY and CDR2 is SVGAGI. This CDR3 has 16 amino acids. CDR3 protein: CASSYSMWGTAYEQYF. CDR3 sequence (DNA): TGTGCCAGCAGTTACTCGATGTGGGGAACCGCCTACGAGCAGTACTTC.

CDR3 amino acids: CASSTGPGTEAFF. The CDR3 nucleotides are TGTGCCAGCAGCACGGGCCCCGGCACTGAAGCTTTCTTT. The J gene is TRBJ1-1, the V gene TRBV6-1; D not resolved. Germline V gene lookup returns CDR1 MNHNS and CDR2 SASEGT. There are 13 residues in the CDR3. With 6 bases removed from V and 4 bases from J, the gap between germline ends came to 12 bases.